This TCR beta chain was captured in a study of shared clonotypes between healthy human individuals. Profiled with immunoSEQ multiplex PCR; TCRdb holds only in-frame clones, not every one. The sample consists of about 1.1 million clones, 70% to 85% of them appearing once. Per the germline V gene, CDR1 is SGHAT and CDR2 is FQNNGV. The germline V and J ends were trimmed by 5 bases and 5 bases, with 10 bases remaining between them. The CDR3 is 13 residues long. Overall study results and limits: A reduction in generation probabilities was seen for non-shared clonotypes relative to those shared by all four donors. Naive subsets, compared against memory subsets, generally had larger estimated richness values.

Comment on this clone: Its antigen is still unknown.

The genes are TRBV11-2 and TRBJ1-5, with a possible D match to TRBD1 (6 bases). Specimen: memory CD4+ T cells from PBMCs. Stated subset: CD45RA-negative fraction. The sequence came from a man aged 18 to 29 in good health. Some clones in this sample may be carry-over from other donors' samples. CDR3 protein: CASSPYRDQPQHF. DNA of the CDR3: TGTGCCAGCAGCCCGTACAGGGATCAGCCCCAGCATTTT.